This T cell receptor beta chain was observed in a study of blood T cells in healthy people across ages. Looking at the study overall: The template switching approach captured approximately one barcoded beta molecule for every two T cells.

J lost 3 bases, V lost 3 bases, and 5 bases had no gene match. The CDR3 is 15 amino acids. Germline CDR1 KGHSH, CDR2 LQKENI. A second PCR of 7 to 11 cycles used a sample-barcoded 5' primer and a J-beta primer mix. TCRdb redid the calling of the 5' RACE reads with MiXCR, one entry per CDR3 protein. The table includes about 1.5 million distinct CDR3 sequences, approximately 38% detected once. The TCR sequence derives from a woman in her late teens or twenties in good health. The V and J genes are TRBV18 and TRBJ2-1; 7 bases fit TRBD2. Input material: blood. DNA for the CDR3: TGTGCCAGCTCACCCAGCGGGGCTGTCTACAATGAGCAGTTCTTC. Its translation is CASSPSGAVYNEQFF.